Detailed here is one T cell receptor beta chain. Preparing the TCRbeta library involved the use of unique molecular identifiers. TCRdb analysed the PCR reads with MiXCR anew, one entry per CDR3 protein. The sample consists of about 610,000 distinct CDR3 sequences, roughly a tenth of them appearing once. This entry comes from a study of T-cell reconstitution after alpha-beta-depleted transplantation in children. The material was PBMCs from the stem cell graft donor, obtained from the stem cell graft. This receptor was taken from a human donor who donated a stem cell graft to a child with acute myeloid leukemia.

CDR3 DNA sequence: TGTGCCAGCAGCCCCAGGTCTAGAACACTCTACGAGCAGTACTTC. Its protein product is CASSPRSRTLYEQYF. This chain connects TRBV28 to TRBJ2-7; D is ambiguous. V shed 6 bases and J shed 3 bases, with 18 bases lying between them. CDR1 is MDHEN and CDR2 is SYDVKM in the germline V gene. This CDR3 region has 15 residues.